The 5 T cell receptor beta chains below were found in one sample sequenced in a study of T cells in Graves' hyperthyroidism and ophthalmopathy. TCR beta CDR3 regions were amplified from RNA transcripts. The study used the HTBI primer set for a first-round RT-PCR of the TCR CDR3. TCRdb processed the multiplex PCR reads anew with MiXCR; each CDR3 protein has one entry. The sample yields 360,000 or so distinct CDR3 sequences, less than 20% seen once. The sequenced sample was blood. The receptors come from a woman in her thirties or forties with Graves' ophthalmopathy.

This clonotype was seen many times. The gene calls are TRBV12-3 or TRBV12-4 and TRBJ2-1, with 14 bases lining up with TRBD2. With 5 bases clipped from V and 3 bases from J, the junction kept 6 bases outside the gene matches. There are 17 residues in the CDR3. CDR3 in DNA: TGTGCCAGCAGTCCCGGGACTAGCGGGAGCGGCTACAATGAGCAGTTCTTC. Amino acid sequence: CASSPGTSGSGYNEQFF.

J is TRBJ2-2 and V is TRBV6-1; tentatively, D is TRBD1 (6 bases). Trimming took off 10 bases at V and 4 bases at J, with 16 bases between the two ends. The CDR3 totals 14 residues. CDR1 MNHNS and CDR2 SASEGT come from the germline V gene. CDR3 protein: CATSRGETTGELFF. The CDR3 DNA reads as TGTGCCACCAGCAGGGGCGAAACCACCGGGGAGCTGTTTTTT.

This clonotype appeared once. This chain links TRBV6-1 with TRBJ1-5; TRBD1 is a possible D gene (5 bases). CDR1 and CDR2 from the germline V gene are MNHNS and SASEGT. This CDR3 spans 15 amino acids. Between the trimmed V and J ends, which lost 7 bases and 1 base, there was a span of 14 bases. CDR3 DNA: TGTGCCAGCACCCCAGGGAAGGGCAGCAATCAGCCCCAGCATTTT. Encoded protein: CASTPGKGSNQPQHF.

This clonotype occurred many times. The rearrangement joins TRBV12-3 or TRBV12-4 to TRBJ1-2; 9 bases agree with TRBD1. V gave up 5 bases and J gave up 7 bases; unmatched junction bases: 2. This CDR3 region has 12 residues. CDR3 region: CASSPTGGGYTF. CDR3 nucleotides: TGTGCCAGCAGTCCGACAGGGGGTGGCTACACCTTC.

V and J are TRBV6-2 or TRBV6-3 and TRBJ2-7; TRBD1 agrees at 7 bases. The CDR3 is 13 residues long. The ends lost 9 bases at V and 3 bases at J; junction bases unmatched: 8. The germline V gene has CDR1 MNHEY and CDR2 SVGEGT. CDR3 region: CASRDSLNYEQYF. The CDR3 DNA is TGTGCCAGTCGGGACAGCTTAAACTACGAGCAGTACTTC.